This TCR beta chain was documented in a study of cytomegalovirus exposure and HLA in healthy donors (dated by TCRdb to the late 2010s). Background for the entire study: An earlier analysis of several hundred of the donors reported more than 250 Gb of sequence data and 117 million unique TCR beta sequences from approximately 180 million T cells. An early release covering roughly 640 HLA-typed donors comprised about 320 gigabases of sequencing data and around 80 million unique TCR sequences. Among the approximately 400 genotyped donors, 81% belonged to the genetic ancestry cluster associated with self-reported Caucasian donors. The study was designed to test whether signatures of past pathogen exposure could be identified by cataloging public T cell receptors. The study profiled the T cell repertoires of 500 to 800 subjects by immunosequencing and related them to cytomegalovirus serostatus. In addition to the first cohort of 666 subjects, a separate validation cohort of 120 different subjects was used. The study combined high-throughput TCR immunosequencing, statistical association of individual TCRs with disease status, and machine learning to predict cytomegalovirus infection status. A later analysis re-analyzed previously published TCR beta repertoires from about 600 donors and added high-resolution HLA genotyping to study TCR occurrence patterns. Rather than using new phenotypic data, the later analysis identified candidate immune exposures from TCR beta sequences and from how often those sequences occurred across donors. To decide whether each TCR beta V gene segment behaved as functional or pseudogenic, an earlier analysis of over 500 of the donors relied on high-throughput TCR beta sequencing. Alongside the repertoire data, information on donor age, sex, ethnicity and CMV serostatus was compiled. In a later genetic analysis, genome-wide SNP genotypes for about three fifths of the 666 donors were used, and that subset was treated as a discovery cohort. Every repertoire in the discovery cohort had been generated on one and the same sequencing platform. HLA typing covered class I and class II loci at four-digit resolution. Typing coverage varied by locus: roughly 629-630 donors for A, B, C, DRB1 and DQB1; roughly 560 for DQA1; over 600 for DPA1; about 450 for DPB1. A few DR-DQ haplotypes were treated as single units for association and clustering because of strong linkage in the cohort. Across some 400 genotyped donors of the cohort, an average of about 240,000 unique TCR beta nucleotide sequences per donor were sequenced, and approximately 19% of those sequences were non-productive. Results the study describes overall, beyond this receptor: In an earlier analysis of approximately 590 of the donors, most TCR beta V segments appeared in productive rearrangements about 90% or about 30% of the time, broadly matching IMGT annotations. A later genetic analysis reported fewer N-insertions in productive TCRs among donors in an Asian-associated ancestry cluster than the roughly 720-donor mean. A cluster of highly shared sequence variants was judged likely to represent a technical artifact of the sequencing pipeline. Across donors, most TCR sequences were observed very rarely, whereas some public TCRs were present in many individuals. Because HLA typing was missing for some donors at each locus, association tests included only the typed subset. The cohort was sequenced for TCR beta chains only, and without alpha or paired-chain data the features that could be detected were limited. A later genetic analysis associated a missense DCLRE1C variant with V-gene and J-gene trimming of TCR beta chains, and an independent cohort replicated the association. Because counts were too low, roughly 17 rarely observed V segments, including chromosome 9 orphons, were left out of the earlier analysis of approximately 500 of the donors. Three of the identified cytomegalovirus-associated TCR beta chains were confirmed in vitro to be specific for cytomegalovirus antigens. According to the authors, the approach could potentially be generalized to other disease states and immunological phenotypes. In a later analysis, HLA-associated TCR beta chains showed more clonal expansion and lower generation probabilities than non-associated chains that were equally common. According to a later analysis, TCR association rates differed among HLA loci, with DRB1 alleles showing the most associated TCRs and HLA-C alleles showing the fewest. A further reported finding was that TCR beta sequences accurately predicted the HLA-A and HLA-B alleles for most subjects in the first cohort. The study gave a list of roughly 150 TCR beta chains associated with cytomegalovirus. Some IMGT-functional V segments, including TRBV6-2 and TRBV6-3, could not be distinguished by the 87-base-pair reads and were therefore excluded. For the cohort, immune exposure information was limited to CMV serostatus. Specific HLA alleles were associated with over 15,000 TCR beta sequences at a false discovery rate of 0.05 in a later analysis. The presence/absence analyses assumed that sequencing depth was roughly uniform across donors, and that assumption may not be true. Linkage disequilibrium might explain the correlated functional status among segregating V segments, but an unknown experimental factor could not be excluded. In a later analysis, several top co-occurrence clusters were reported to appear linked to parvovirus B19, influenza, CMV and Epstein-Barr virus. Assigning TCR associations to individual alleles was difficult when HLA alleles, especially DR and DQ, strongly co-occurred. In a later analysis, most CMV-associated TCR beta chains were found to appear HLA-restricted, with HLA associations seemingly driven largely by CMV exposure. Cytomegalovirus status was reported to be diagnosed by the classifier with high specificity and sensitivity in both the original and validation cohorts.

This clone came up a few times. Which antigen it targets is not known. Per-base qualities were not stored, and no clone one base away is much larger. The cohort consisted of hundreds of healthy bone marrow donors. At the time of sampling, every cohort member was nominally healthy, though immune exposures that went unrecorded were likely present. The donor tested CMV seronegative, placing the donor among the roughly 400 seronegative members of the cohort. A peripheral blood sample was provided by each donor, and peripheral blood mononuclear cells were used for TCR beta sequencing. Genomic DNA was extracted from the blood cell samples with the Qiagen DNeasy Blood Extraction Kit. V drops 3 bases and J drops 0 bases, leaving 8 bases in between. The germline V gene provides CDR1 SGHTA and CDR2 FQGNSA. The CDR3 goes from the cysteine to the phenylalanine over 15 residues. Left in the record is the CDR3 DNA by itself, 45 bases read in frame from the first base.

Library generation was performed with the immunoSEQ multiplex PCR assay. For the multiplex PCR, a mixture combining 60 forward primers for TCR Vbeta segments and 13 reverse primers for TCR Jbeta segments was used. The CDR3 region of rearranged TCR beta genes was amplified from genomic DNA with a multiplex PCR assay. The amplified TCR beta libraries were sequenced on the Illumina HiSeq System as 87-base-pair reads. Turning to the authors' computational methods: A later analysis tallied around 80 million unique TCR beta chains across the 610 or so repertoires, and about 12 million of those chains were shared by two or more donors. A nearest-neighbor algorithm error-corrected the raw reads and collapsed the reads into unique sequences, merging closely related sequences to remove PCR and sequencing errors. To assign V, D and J gene segments, CDR3 sequences were aligned to IMGT reference sequences. For a sequence to be retained, a match of at least six nucleotides to both a V gene segment and a J gene segment was required. A rearrangement counted as productive if the CDR3 had no stop codons and remained in frame with V and J, and every other rearrangement counted as non-productive. Following IMGT convention, CDR3 was defined as the stretch from the second conserved V-encoded cysteine to the conserved J-encoded phenylalanine. In an earlier analysis of around 570 of the donors, sequences lacking an unambiguous match to a single V gene segment were excluded. In an earlier analysis of almost 600 of the donors, a V segment was called functional when productive rearrangements were above 56.7%, and segregating when the standard deviation between donors exceeded 5%. A statistical classification framework was developed to diagnose cytomegalovirus status using the catalog of TCR beta chain sequences. V and J gene assignment, in a later analysis, came from comparing TCR nucleotide sequences with IMGT/GENE-DB human TR gene sequences. The TCRdist pipeline was used in a later analysis to assign CDR3 sequences and most-parsimonious VDJ recombination scenarios. In a later analysis, each TCR beta chain was defined by its CDR3 amino acid sequence together with its V-gene family, and reads lacking a unique V-gene family were excluded. To address suspected cross-contamination and a sequencing artifact, a later analysis removed 592 highly shared, low-generation-probability nucleotide sequences. A later analysis calculated a clonal expansion index for each public chain from normalized within-repertoire ranks of inferred template counts. A later analysis computed generation probabilities with a VDJ recombination model fitted to out-of-frame rearrangements, and checked the results against IGoR. A later analysis scored TCR-TCR, TCR-HLA and TCR-CMV co-occurrence with hypergeometric tests, applying a repertoire-size bias correction to TCR pairs. False discovery rates were estimated in a later analysis by permuting HLA or CMV assignments 20 times. A later analysis grouped co-occurring TCRs with DBSCAN, adding TCRdist sequence similarity when clustering within HLA-allele-positive subsets. For co-occurrence clustering, repertoires with fewer than 30,000 or more than 120,000 public chains were excluded, along with 4 to 6 repertoires with anomalous nucleotide sharing. As stored in TCRdb, this immuneACCESS dataset retains in-frame rearrangements with V and J assigned. A fraction of the clones does not appear; measured against another copy, unresolved V genes explain less than half of the discrepancy, and the remainder lacks a known reason. D and trimming come from the DNA, and the V and J calls and clone size come from that table. Here the sample has roughly 200,000 clones; about three quarters occur a single time. In total, the top ten clones hold around 5.7% of the sample.

This sequence uses TRBV7-2 and TRBJ2-2; no confident D gene assignment can be made. The TCR sequence derives from a man aged 40-50 years in good health and CMV-seronegative. Source material: PBMCs. This receptor has the CDR3 CASSLSGTNTGELFF. In nucleotide form, the sequence is TGTGCCAGCAGCTTGTCGGGTACGAACACCGGGGAGCTGTTTTTT.